The rows below give T cell receptor beta chains drawn from one sample of a study of T cell responses to AZD1222 COVID-19 vaccine. The method was immunoSEQ multiplex PCR; TCRdb's version includes in-frame clones alone and lacks a portion of them. The sample lists about 100,000 clones; more than 85% were seen once. Sequencing used peripheral blood, obtained on day 0 of AZD1222 vaccination. The receptors originated from an adult in good health. Both conserved end residues are part of each CDR3.

v_gene,CDR3aa
TRBV6-1,CASSEWDLPYSNQPQHF
TRBV5-6,CASSYLHSDNEQFF
TRBV6-1,CASSGQILLSSYGYTF
TRBV5-5,CASSFRDVPGNTIYF
TRBV6-5,CASSQGMGNYEQYF
TRBV9,CASSEGVMSNEQFF
TRBV2,CASSLGAGTDEQYF
TRBV18,CASSPGQGAYEQYF
TRBV3-1/TRBV3-2,CASSWGLAGAGETQYF
TRBV7-2,CASSFSGRAWDTQYF
TRBV28,CASSFLGQGLNEQFF
TRBV5-1,CASSLTGLQRGETQYF
TRBV11-2,CASSLGSGSNTGELFF
TRBV7-2,CASSLTGTQPQHF
TRBV13,CASSLALYPGGAYGYTF
TRBV7-2,CASSRTGSGYTF
TRBV28,CASSDVAGEWTQYF
TRBV4-2,CASSLGQGNSPLHF
TRBV9,CASSVGGGWSPLHF
TRBV11-3,CASSSRTGRGQREFF
TRBV5-1,CASSPGGTNTGELFF
TRBV5-1,CASSPRNRGDTGELFF
TRBV5-1,CASSLAIPTATGELFF
TRBV11-3,CASSLWTSGSNEQFF
TRBV12-3/TRBV12-4,CASSVEPNYGYTF
TRBV9,CASSPRGVSSYEQYF
TRBV9,CASSEQGVYYNEQFF
TRBV2,CATGPLAGGEQYF
TRBV6-6,CASSLTYEQYF
TRBV29-1,CSVSPGNTDTQYF
TRBV6-5,CASSREYEQYF
TRBV28,CASSQETQYF
TRBV28,CASSLPPGRSAEAAKNIQYF
TRBV5-1,CASSLDWGEQFF
TRBV19,CASSIQDFGRDYGYTF
TRBV2,CASSVGRGGDTQYF
TRBV5-1,CASSLYAGDKVNEQFF
TRBV29-1,CSVSGLAGVIPYNEQFF
TRBV30,CAWSREINQPQHF
TRBV28,CASRTGTEENTEAFF
TRBV10-3,CAISVGTGSAQETQYF
TRBV10-3,CAISESSGSHQPQHF
TRBV13,CASSSGSSEQYF
TRBV19,CASSGQGSYEQYF
TRBV6-1,CASSEEAGGPDTQYF
TRBV11-2,CASSSQFRDTQYF
TRBV7-8,CASSLVFRQGNTFGYTF
TRBV5-1,CASSLDSNYGYTF
TRBV5-1,CASSREQGSLWGYTF
TRBV5-1,CASSLGTLSYEQYF
TRBV7-3,CASSRTSSFTDTQYF
TRBV5-4,CASSSTGGSTDTQYF
TRBV19,CASSVDSVNEKLFF
TRBV30,CACQAWGAGGPTDTQYF
TRBV3-1/TRBV3-2,CASSHLSGTGELFF